These T cell receptor beta chains were read from a single sample in a study of T cell responses to AZD1222 COVID-19 vaccine. Only in-frame clones appear in the TCRdb table, and some are missing; sequencing was by immunoSEQ multiplex PCR. Found here are approximately 96,000 clones, 90% to 95% of them singletons; the top ten hold 11%. The sequenced sample was peripheral blood, obtained 28 days after the second AZD1222 dose. These receptors all come from an adult who received the AZD1222 COVID-19 vaccine. The CDR3 runs from the conserved cysteine through the conserved F or W. The D gene is left open where the match is weak. Part of the rows lack a size; the others show once, few, many or a class for expanded clones.

clone size: -
V gene: TRBV20-1
J gene: TRBJ1-1
CDR3 length: 12
D gene: -
CDR3 protein: CSASRWNTEAFF
CDR3 DNA: TGCAGTGCTAGTAGGTGGAACACTGAAGCTTTCTTT

clone size: -
V gene: TRBV18
J gene: TRBJ2-3
CDR3 length: 16
D gene: -
CDR3 protein: CASSPQGGAARDTQYF
CDR3 DNA: TGTGCCAGCTCACCTCAGGGGGGGGCCGCCCGGGATACGCAGTATTTT

clone size: -
V gene: TRBV5-5
J gene: TRBJ2-1
CDR3 length: 16
D gene: -
CDR3 protein: CASSLGQALPYNEQFF
CDR3 DNA: TGTGCCAGCAGCTTGGGACAGGCCTTGCCCTACAATGAGCAGTTCTTC

clone size: -
V gene: TRBV2
J gene: TRBJ1-5
CDR3 length: 16
D gene: -
CDR3 protein: CASSEAKEPRNQPQHF
CDR3 DNA: TGTGCCAGCAGTGAAGCGAAGGAACCACGCAATCAGCCCCAGCATTTT

clone size: -
V gene: TRBV19
J gene: TRBJ1-1
CDR3 length: 13
D gene: TRBD1
CDR3 protein: CASSIRPGGEAFF
CDR3 DNA: TGTGCCAGTAGTATCCGGCCAGGGGGGGAAGCTTTCTTT

clone size: -
V gene: TRBV10-2
J gene: TRBJ2-7
CDR3 length: 15
D gene: TRBD2
CDR3 protein: CASSDPLASTYEQYF
CDR3 DNA: TGCGCCAGCAGTGATCCACTAGCGAGCACCTACGAGCAGTACTTC

clone size: -
V gene: TRBV7-9
J gene: TRBJ2-3
CDR3 length: 18
D gene: TRBD2
CDR3 protein: CASSLEIGLAGAPDTQYF
CDR3 DNA: TGTGCCAGCAGCTTAGAAATTGGGCTAGCGGGAGCCCCAGATACGCAGTATTTT

clone size: -
V gene: TRBV5-1
J gene: TRBJ2-3
CDR3 length: 18
D gene: TRBD2
CDR3 protein: CASSGGLAGISSTDTQYF
CDR3 DNA: TGCGCCAGCAGCGGGGGACTAGCGGGAATAAGTAGCACAGATACGCAGTATTTT

clone size: -
V gene: TRBV20-1
J gene: TRBJ1-2
CDR3 length: 11
D gene: -
CDR3 protein: CSATGNYGYTF
CDR3 DNA: TGCAGTGCTACCGGTAACTATGGCTACACCTTC

clone size: -
V gene: TRBV9
J gene: TRBJ2-1
CDR3 length: 14
D gene: -
CDR3 protein: CASSPLSGYNEQFF
CDR3 DNA: TGTGCCAGCAGCCCCCTATCGGGGTACAATGAGCAGTTCTTC

clone size: -
V gene: TRBV12-3/TRBV12-4
J gene: TRBJ1-2
CDR3 length: 13
D gene: -
CDR3 protein: CASSPWDIDGYTF
CDR3 DNA: TGTGCCAGCAGTCCCTGGGACATCGATGGCTACACCTTC

clone size: few
V gene: TRBV6-4
J gene: TRBJ2-1
CDR3 length: 13
D gene: -
CDR3 protein: CASSAGSYNEQFF
CDR3 DNA: TGTGCCAGCAGTGCCGGCTCCTACAATGAGCAGTTCTTC

clone size: -
V gene: TRBV5-6
J gene: TRBJ1-3
CDR3 length: 13
D gene: -
CDR3 protein: CASSLSGSNTIYF
CDR3 DNA: TGTGCCAGCAGCTTGTCAGGGTCCAACACCATATATTTT

clone size: -
V gene: TRBV7-3
J gene: TRBJ2-5
CDR3 length: 15
D gene: -
CDR3 protein: CASSPGAGEHETQYF
CDR3 DNA: TGTGCCAGCAGCCCAGGGGCGGGAGAACACGAGACCCAGTACTTC

clone size: -
V gene: TRBV10-2
J gene: TRBJ1-1
CDR3 length: 15
D gene: -
CDR3 protein: CASSRGGGVNTEAFF
CDR3 DNA: TGCGCCAGCAGTAGGGGAGGGGGAGTGAACACTGAAGCTTTCTTT

clone size: -
V gene: TRBV9
J gene: TRBJ1-3
CDR3 length: 16
D gene: -
CDR3 protein: CASSVGGRSSGNTIYF
CDR3 DNA: TGTGCCAGCAGCGTAGGGGGCAGGAGCTCTGGAAACACCATATATTTT

clone size: few
V gene: TRBV28
J gene: TRBJ2-7
CDR3 length: 18
D gene: -
CDR3 protein: CASRQPTAGGQRAYEQYF
CDR3 DNA: TGTGCCAGCAGGCAACCGACGGCCGGGGGCCAGCGGGCCTACGAGCAGTACTTC

clone size: -
V gene: TRBV30
J gene: TRBJ1-3
CDR3 length: 11
D gene: -
CDR3 protein: CAWSVPNTIYF
CDR3 DNA: TGTGCCTGGAGTGTGCCAAACACCATATATTTT

clone size: once
V gene: TRBV13
J gene: TRBJ2-2
CDR3 length: 14
D gene: TRBD1
CDR3 protein: CASSRDRGAGELFF
CDR3 DNA: TGTGCCAGCAGCCGGGACAGGGGAGCCGGGGAGCTGTTTTTT

clone size: few
V gene: TRBV3-1/TRBV3-2
J gene: TRBJ1-2
CDR3 length: 13
D gene: TRBD1
CDR3 protein: CASSRGQAYGYTF
CDR3 DNA: TGTGCCAGCAGCCGGGGACAGGCCTATGGCTACACCTTC

clone size: -
V gene: TRBV6-6
J gene: TRBJ1-1
CDR3 length: 13
D gene: -
CDR3 protein: CASSYRGNTEAFF
CDR3 DNA: TGTGCCAGCAGTTACAGGGGCAACACTGAAGCTTTCTTT

clone size: -
V gene: TRBV12-5
J gene: TRBJ2-1
CDR3 length: 18
D gene: TRBD2
CDR3 protein: CASGPRTSGGPSYNEQFF
CDR3 DNA: TGTGCTAGTGGTCCCCGGACTAGCGGGGGACCCTCCTACAATGAGCAGTTCTTC

clone size: -
V gene: TRBV5-5
J gene: TRBJ1-5
CDR3 length: 15
D gene: -
CDR3 protein: CASSYTGLSNQPQHF
CDR3 DNA: TGTGCCAGCAGCTATACAGGGTTGAGCAATCAGCCCCAGCATTTT

clone size: -
V gene: TRBV19
J gene: TRBJ2-4
CDR3 length: 18
D gene: -
CDR3 protein: CASSTVYTLELAENIQYF
CDR3 DNA: TGTGCCAGTAGTACGGTTTACACGCTTGAACTAGCCGAAAACATTCAGTACTTC

clone size: -
V gene: TRBV7-9
J gene: TRBJ2-1
CDR3 length: 12
D gene: -
CDR3 protein: CASSLVNGEQFF
CDR3 DNA: TGTGCCAGCAGCTTAGTGAACGGAGAGCAGTTCTTC

clone size: -
V gene: TRBV7-6
J gene: TRBJ2-1
CDR3 length: 16
D gene: TRBD2
CDR3 protein: CASSLKPGLGIDEQFF
CDR3 DNA: TGTGCCAGCAGCTTAAAACCGGGACTAGGAATCGATGAGCAGTTCTTC

clone size: -
V gene: TRBV12-3/TRBV12-4
J gene: TRBJ1-5
CDR3 length: 13
D gene: TRBD1
CDR3 protein: CASRDRAWQPQHF
CDR3 DNA: TGTGCCAGCAGGGACAGGGCTTGGCAGCCCCAGCATTTT

clone size: -
V gene: TRBV9
J gene: TRBJ2-3
CDR3 length: 17
D gene: -
CDR3 protein: CASSVGLGGTSTDTQYF
CDR3 DNA: TGTGCCAGCAGCGTAGGATTGGGCGGGACTAGCACAGATACGCAGTATTTT

clone size: -
V gene: TRBV27
J gene: TRBJ1-2
CDR3 length: 14
D gene: -
CDR3 protein: CASSYGGSPAGYTF
CDR3 DNA: TGTGCCAGCAGTTATGGGGGCTCGCCGGCTGGCTACACCTTC

clone size: -
V gene: TRBV5-4
J gene: TRBJ2-1
CDR3 length: 17
D gene: TRBD2
CDR3 protein: CASSWGLSGRSYNEQFF
CDR3 DNA: TGTGCCAGCAGCTGGGGGCTTAGCGGGAGATCCTACAATGAGCAGTTCTTC

clone size: -
V gene: TRBV6-6
J gene: TRBJ2-1
CDR3 length: 14
D gene: -
CDR3 protein: CASSYSGLAGEQFF
CDR3 DNA: TGTGCCAGCAGTTACTCGGGGTTGGCGGGGGAGCAGTTCTTC

clone size: -
V gene: TRBV29-1
J gene: TRBJ2-2
CDR3 length: 11
D gene: -
CDR3 protein: CSVEFGLVLFF
CDR3 DNA: TGCAGCGTTGAATTTGGGTTGGTGCTGTTTTTT

clone size: once
V gene: TRBV28
J gene: TRBJ1-3
CDR3 length: 15
D gene: -
CDR3 protein: CASTGQFPSGNTIYF
CDR3 DNA: TGTGCCAGCACAGGACAGTTCCCCTCTGGAAACACCATATATTTT

clone size: -
V gene: TRBV4-2
J gene: TRBJ2-1
CDR3 length: 12
D gene: -
CDR3 protein: CASSGVDNEQFF
CDR3 DNA: TGTGCCAGCAGTGGGGTAGACAATGAGCAGTTCTTC

clone size: few
V gene: TRBV30
J gene: TRBJ1-1
CDR3 length: 13
D gene: -
CDR3 protein: CAWSGQVNTEAFF
CDR3 DNA: TGTGCCTGGAGTGGACAGGTGAACACTGAAGCTTTCTTT

clone size: few
V gene: TRBV5-5
J gene: TRBJ1-4
CDR3 length: 13
D gene: -
CDR3 protein: CASSDGRGEKLFF
CDR3 DNA: TGTGCCAGCAGCGACGGCCGGGGGGAAAAACTGTTTTTT

clone size: -
V gene: TRBV7-9
J gene: TRBJ1-4
CDR3 length: 14
D gene: -
CDR3 protein: CASSLAGGNEKLFF
CDR3 DNA: TGTGCCAGCAGCTTAGCCGGGGGTAATGAAAAACTGTTTTTT

clone size: few
V gene: TRBV29-1
J gene: TRBJ2-2
CDR3 length: 13
D gene: -
CDR3 protein: CSVDRLNTGELFF
CDR3 DNA: TGCAGCGTTGACAGGTTGAACACCGGGGAGCTGTTTTTT

clone size: -
V gene: TRBV5-1
J gene: TRBJ2-1
CDR3 length: 16
D gene: -
CDR3 protein: CASSLASVRAYNEQFF
CDR3 DNA: TGCGCCAGCAGCTTGGCCTCGGTTAGGGCCTACAATGAGCAGTTCTTC

clone size: -
V gene: TRBV27
J gene: TRBJ1-3
CDR3 length: 15
D gene: -
CDR3 protein: CASSLLGSSGNTIYF
CDR3 DNA: TGTGCCAGCAGTTTATTGGGGAGCTCTGGAAACACCATATATTTT

clone size: few
V gene: TRBV6-4
J gene: TRBJ2-2
CDR3 length: 14
D gene: -
CDR3 protein: CASSSAASTGELFF
CDR3 DNA: TGTGCCAGCAGTTCGGCAGCCTCAACCGGGGAGCTGTTTTTT

clone size: -
V gene: TRBV9
J gene: TRBJ2-1
CDR3 length: 15
D gene: -
CDR3 protein: CASSSYTGGSHEQFF
CDR3 DNA: TGTGCCAGCAGCTCCTACACTGGGGGTTCCCATGAGCAGTTCTTC

clone size: -
V gene: TRBV9
J gene: TRBJ1-3
CDR3 length: 14
D gene: -
CDR3 protein: CASTNAGVGNTIYF
CDR3 DNA: TGTGCCAGCACCAACGCTGGCGTTGGAAACACCATATATTTT

clone size: -
V gene: TRBV7-3
J gene: TRBJ1-1
CDR3 length: 15
D gene: TRBD1
CDR3 protein: CASSLDRNEGTEAFF
CDR3 DNA: TGTGCCAGCAGCCTGGACAGGAATGAGGGCACTGAAGCTTTCTTT

clone size: few
V gene: TRBV5-1
J gene: TRBJ2-2
CDR3 length: 18
D gene: TRBD2
CDR3 protein: CASSYRTSGRGNTGELFF
CDR3 DNA: TGCGCCAGCAGCTACCGGACTAGCGGGAGGGGTAACACCGGGGAGCTGTTTTTT

clone size: once
V gene: TRBV2
J gene: TRBJ1-2
CDR3 length: 12
D gene: -
CDR3 protein: CASSAGYYGYTF
CDR3 DNA: TGTGCCAGCAGTGCAGGGTACTATGGCTACACCTTC

clone size: -
V gene: TRBV11-2
J gene: TRBJ1-1
CDR3 length: 13
D gene: -
CDR3 protein: CASSLAMNTEAFF
CDR3 DNA: TGTGCCAGCAGCTTAGCGATGAACACTGAAGCTTTCTTT

clone size: -
V gene: TRBV7-9
J gene: TRBJ1-1
CDR3 length: 15
D gene: -
CDR3 protein: CASSPRTDENTEAFF
CDR3 DNA: TGTGCCAGCAGCCCCCGGACAGATGAGAACACTGAAGCTTTCTTT